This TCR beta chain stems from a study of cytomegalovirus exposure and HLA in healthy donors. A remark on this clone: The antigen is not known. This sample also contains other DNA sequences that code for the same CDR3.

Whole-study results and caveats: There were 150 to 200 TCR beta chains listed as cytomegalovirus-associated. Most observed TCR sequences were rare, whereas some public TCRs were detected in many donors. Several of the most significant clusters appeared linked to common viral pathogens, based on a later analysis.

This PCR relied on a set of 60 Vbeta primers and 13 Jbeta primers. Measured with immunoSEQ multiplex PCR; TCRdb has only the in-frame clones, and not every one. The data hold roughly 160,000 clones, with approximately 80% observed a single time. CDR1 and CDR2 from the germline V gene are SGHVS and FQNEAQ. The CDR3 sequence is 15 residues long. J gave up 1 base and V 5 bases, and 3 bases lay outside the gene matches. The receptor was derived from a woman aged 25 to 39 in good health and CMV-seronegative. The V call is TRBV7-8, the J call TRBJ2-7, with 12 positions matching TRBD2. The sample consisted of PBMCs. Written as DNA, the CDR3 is TGTGCCAGCAGCACACTAGCGGGAGGTTCCTACGAGCAGTACTTC. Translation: CASSTLAGGSYEQYF.